This T cell receptor (beta chain) was obtained from a study of human T cells and chemical hapten exposure. The overall study: Largely, small differences in pooled library volume made per-sample TCR yields vary. The study's findings and limits: Those TCRs sitting above 1 in 1000 frequency stayed the same with DPC sensitization.

CDR3 length: 13 amino acids. Between the trimmed V and J ends, which lost 4 bases and 2 bases, there was a span of 8 bases. Looked up from germline, CDR1 is SGHTA and CDR2 is FQGTGA. In the authors' methods: TCR counts had a median of approximately 96,000 per sample and spanned about 20,000 to 700,000. One entry per CDR3 protein, called by TCRdb with MiXCR from the RACE reads. These V and J calls rely on TCRdb rather than the paper's analysis. This table has tens of thousands of distinct CDR3 sequences, 10% appearing once. Only a few counts were recorded for this clonotype. Its antigen is not identified. The time point: patch test 2, 6 weeks after DPC sensitization. Treatment given: therapeutic diphenylcyclopropenone sensitization with weekly scalp DPC.

Sequenced material: whole blood, taken in connection with sensitization to the hapten diphenylcyclopropenone (DPC). The source is a woman aged 45-59 years with alopecia areata. Some clones in this sample may be carry-over from other donors' samples. The chain uses TRBV7-3 and TRBJ2-5; no firm D call. Here the CDR3 DNA reads TGTGCCAGCAGCTCCCTCACGCAAGAGACCCAGTACTTC. It encodes CASSSLTQETQYF.